Given below is one T cell receptor (beta chain) in context. Its antigen is not known. This CDR3 is 14 amino acids long. The V and J ends lost 3 bases and 0 bases respectively, with 8 bases between them. The V gene's germline CDR1 is KGHSH and CDR2 LQKENI. The data are from a study of OX40 agonist ivuxolimab in advanced cancers. Here immunoSEQ multiplex PCR was the method, and the copy in TCRdb shows in-frame clones only, minus some. The sample contains tens of thousands of clones, roughly 80% of which appear only once. Study-wide results and caveats: At 0.1-3.0 mg/kg, partial responders had clonal expansion among the lowest observed. Mean expanded clone counts were higher in CD8+ than CD4+ T cells. The expanded peripheral T cells' antigen specificity was not determined.

The gene calls are TRBV18 and TRBJ1-1; TRBD1 might be the D (5 bases). The source material was CD4+ or CD8+ T cells sorted from blood, sampled in a trial of the OX40 agonist ivuxolimab. The receptor was derived from an adult with an advanced solid tumor such as melanoma, head and neck, liver or kidney cancer. CDR3 region: CASSPEGLNTEAFF. CDR3 in DNA: TGTGCCAGCTCACCGGAGGGGTTGAACACTGAAGCTTTCTTT.